The 19 T cell receptor beta chains given below trace back to one sample, sequenced in a study of Graves' ophthalmopathy and Graves' hyperthyroidism. RNA transcripts were the template, and TCR beta CDR3 regions were amplified from them. The first-round RT-PCR employed HTBI primers together with the Qiagen OneStep RT-PCR kit. A multiplex PCR was then performed as the second round. TCRdb re-analysed the multiplex PCR reads in MiXCR, keeping a single row per CDR3 protein. Found here are 170,000 or so distinct CDR3 sequences, more than 30% of them singletons; the top ten hold 4.5% to 6%. Source material: peripheral blood. These receptors were taken from a woman aged 35 to 49 with Graves' ophthalmopathy.

This clonotype was observed at least ten times. This chain joins TRBV6-5 and TRBJ1-5; 10 nucleotides agree with TRBD1. V gave up 7 bases and J gave up 5 bases; unmatched junction bases: 11. The germline V gene has CDR1 MNHEY and CDR2 SVGAGI. CDR3 size: 16 residues. CDR3 nucleotide sequence: TGTGCCAGCACCCCACTACCCGGGACAGGGGATCAGCCCCAGCATTTT. As protein: CASTPLPGTGDQPQHF.

This clonotype was counted ten times or more. The V and J genes are TRBV7-8 and TRBJ2-7; D perhaps matches TRBD1 (6 bases). Germline CDR1 is SGHVS and CDR2 is FQNEAQ. The germline V and J ends were trimmed by 1 base and 6 bases, with 13 bases remaining between them. This CDR3 spans 14 amino acids. The CDR3 bases are TGTGCCAGCAGCTTAGGCAGGGGCCCCTTCGAGCAGTACTTC. It is translated as CASSLGRGPFEQYF.

V and J are TRBV28 and TRBJ1-2; TRBD1 might be the D (5 bases). V lost 4 bases, J lost 8 bases, and 14 bases lay in between. Per the germline V gene, CDR1 is MDHEN and CDR2 is SYDVKM. This CDR3 spans 13 amino acids. In DNA, the CDR3 is TGTGCCAGCAGTTCACAGGCATTGGGGGGCTACACCTTC. Protein: CASSSQALGGYTF.

Many counts were recorded for this clonotype. With a much larger clone just one base away, this may be a read error. The chain recombines TRBV4-3 with TRBJ1-3; no definite D call. Germline CDR1 reads LGHNA; CDR2 reads YSLEER. This CDR3 is 16 amino acids long. CDR3 in amino acids: CANSQALEISGNTIYF. The CDR3 DNA reads as TGCGCCAACAGCCAAGCTCTGGAAATCTCTGGAAACACCATATATTTT.

The chain links TRBV6-1 to TRBJ2-7; 9 bases match TRBD2. Unmatched junction bases numbered 10, after V lost 2 bases and J lost 2 bases. This CDR3 spans 17 amino acids. Germline V gives CDR1 MNHNS, CDR2 SASEGT. The CDR3 sequence is CASSELAGFQWTYEQYF. CDR3 nucleotide sequence: TGTGCCAGCAGTGAACTAGCGGGATTCCAGTGGACCTACGAGCAGTACTTC.

In its sample, this clonotype was seen many times. V is TRBV5-6 and J is TRBJ1-1; D is uncertain. This CDR3 is built from 14 residues. Germline-derived CDR1 and CDR2 are SGHDT and YYEEEE. V lost 3 bases to trimming and J lost 4 bases, with 13 bases between them. CDR3 in amino acids: CASSSGLVLTEAFF. The CDR3 DNA follows: TGTGCCAGCAGCTCCGGATTGGTTCTCACTGAAGCTTTCTTT.

This clonotype was seen repeatedly, ten times or more. The chain joins TRBV7-9 to TRBJ1-1; 8 bases match TRBD1. V gave up 7 bases and J gave up 5 bases; unmatched junction bases: 6. CDR3 length: 13 amino acids. The germline CDR1 and CDR2 sequences are SEHNR and FQNEAQ (reference sequence). This CDR3 reads CASTPGGWTEAFF. Written as DNA, the CDR3 is TGTGCCAGCACCCCAGGGGGCTGGACTGAAGCTTTCTTT.

This clonotype was seen ten or more times. V and J are TRBV28 and TRBJ2-7; TRBD2 agrees at 7 bases. After removal of 7 bases from V and 2 bases from J, the junction contained 11 bases not matched to a gene. Germline V gene data show CDR1 as MDHEN and CDR2 as SYDVKM. The CDR3 length is 15 residues. CDR3 sequence reads: CASIRSGGLPYEQYF. In DNA, the CDR3 is TGTGCCAGCATTCGGTCGGGGGGACTACCCTACGAGCAGTACTTC.

This clonotype was recorded many times. The chain recombines TRBV6-1 with TRBJ2-1, with D uncertain. The V end was cut by 8 bases, the J end by 6 bases, with 8 bases between. Germline V gene lookup returns CDR1 MNHNS and CDR2 SASEGT. The CDR3 runs to 11 residues. The CDR3 coding sequence is TGTGCCAGCGGGTTAGGCAATGAGCAGTTCTTC. As protein: CASGLGNEQFF.

J is TRBJ2-2 and V is TRBV12-3 or TRBV12-4, with TRBD2 matching 9 bases. V lost 10 bases and J lost 6; bases outside the gene matches: 12. The CDR3 consists of 15 residues. In DNA form, the CDR3 reads TGTGCCACCCTACCCCGCGGGAGGGCCCCCGGGGAGCTGTTTTTT. This codes for CATLPRGRAPGELFF.

J is TRBJ2-7 and V is TRBV18; D is unresolved. The CDR3 is made up of 13 amino acids. The germline V and J ends were trimmed by 3 bases and 4 bases, with 10 bases remaining between them. Germline V gives CDR1 KGHSH, CDR2 LQKENI. CDR3 sequence reads: CASSPPDGYEQYF. CDR3 DNA sequence: TGTGCCAGCTCACCTCCGGACGGATACGAGCAGTACTTC.

The table lists this clonotype with many counts. The gene calls are TRBV6-5 and TRBJ2-7; D gene unclear. V was pared by 6 bases and J by 2 bases, with 11 bases between. In germline, CDR1 is MNHEY, CDR2 SVGAGI. The CDR3 runs to 13 residues. This CDR3 is CASSPSQAYEQYF. For the CDR3, the DNA is TGTGCCAGCAGCCCTAGTCAGGCCTACGAGCAGTACTTC.

Many counts were recorded for this clonotype. The rearrangement links TRBV5-1 to TRBJ2-7, with 9 nucleotides matching TRBD1. V shed 4 bases, J shed 5 bases, and the junction held 7 bases outside the gene matches. CDR1 is SGHRS and CDR2 is YFSETQ in the germline V gene. The CDR3 runs 14 residues. The CDR3 reads CASSPRDRDHEQYF. DNA of the CDR3: TGCGCCAGCAGCCCCCGGGACAGGGACCACGAGCAGTACTTC.

This clonotype has ten or more counts. This rearrangement joins TRBV6-5 to TRBJ1-2, with unresolved D. Per the germline V gene, CDR1 is MNHEY and CDR2 is SVGAGI. This CDR3 region has 10 residues. Trimming cost V 5 bases and J 2 bases, with 0 bases left between them. The CDR3 spells CASSNYGYTF. CDR3 sequence (DNA): TGTGCCAGCAGTAACTATGGCTACACCTTC.

This clonotype has ten or more counts. The V gene is TRBV28, the J gene TRBJ2-3, with no clear D. The CDR3 has 15 residues. In germline, CDR1 is MDHEN, CDR2 SYDVKM. Trimming removed 4 bases at V and 5 bases at J, with 16 bases between. The CDR3 DNA reads TGTGCCAGCAGTTCGCAGGTTGGGGTCGGAGATACGCAGTATTTT. Translating it yields CASSSQVGVGDTQYF.

The chain carries TRBV6-5 and TRBJ1-1; D is perhaps TRBD1 (5 bases). Trimming shortened V by 4 bases and J by 0 bases, and 18 bases separated the two germline ends. Germline values: CDR1 MNHEY, CDR2 SVGAGI. The CDR3 totals 17 residues. CDR3 DNA: TGTGCCAGCAGTTCCCTAGGGACCACGATTATGAACACTGAAGCTTTCTTT. Amino acid sequence: CASSSLGTTIMNTEAFF.

The chain joins TRBV12-3 or TRBV12-4 to TRBJ1-1; D is ambiguous. CDR3 length: 12 residues. The V end lost 7 bases, the J end lost 4 bases, and 10 bases lay between the germline ends. The CDR3 loop is CASTKGGTEAFF. As DNA, the CDR3 is TGTGCCAGCACCAAAGGTGGCACTGAAGCTTTCTTT.

This clonotype has at least ten counts. The V and J genes are TRBV12-3 or TRBV12-4 and TRBJ2-2; D gene unclear. CDR3 size: 15 residues. The ends were cut back, 5 bases at V and 4 bases at J, with 14 bases in the middle. The CDR3 sequence is CASSRLTPSTGELFF. The CDR3 coding sequence is TGTGCCAGCAGTCGCCTCACCCCATCCACCGGGGAGCTGTTTTTT.

This clonotype was picked up many times. The chain uses TRBV2 and TRBJ1-2; the D gene is possibly TRBD1 (6 bases). CDR1 is SNHLY and CDR2 is FYNNEI in the germline V gene. The ends were cut back, 4 bases at V and 0 bases at J, with 18 bases in the middle. The CDR3 is made up of 17 amino acids. DNA of the CDR3: TGTGCCAGCAGTGGATTCACGACAGGTGGAGCTAACTATGGCTACACCTTC. Protein product: CASSGFTTGGANYGYTF.